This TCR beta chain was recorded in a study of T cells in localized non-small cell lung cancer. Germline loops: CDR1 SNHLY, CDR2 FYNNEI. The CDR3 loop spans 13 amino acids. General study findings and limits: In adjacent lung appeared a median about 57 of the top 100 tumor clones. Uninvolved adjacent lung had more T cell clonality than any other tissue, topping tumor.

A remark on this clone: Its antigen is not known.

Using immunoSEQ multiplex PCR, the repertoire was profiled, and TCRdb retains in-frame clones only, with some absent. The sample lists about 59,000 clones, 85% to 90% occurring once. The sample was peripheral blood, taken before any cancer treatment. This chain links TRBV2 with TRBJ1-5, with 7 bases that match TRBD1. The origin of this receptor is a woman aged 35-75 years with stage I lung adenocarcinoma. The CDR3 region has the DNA TGTGCTCTTCAGAGGGGGCACAATCAGCCCCAGCATTTT. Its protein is CALQRGHNQPQHF.